Each of the 15 T cell receptor beta chains below was sequenced from the same sample in a study of blood T cell repertoires in COVID-19. Produced via immunoSEQ multiplex PCR; TCRdb's table is partial and in-frame only. The table records approximately 280,000 clones, roughly nine tenths of them present only once. The sequencing input was PBMCs or T cells enriched from blood (not recorded which). The receptor set was obtained from a woman aged 40 to 55 who had recovered from COVID-19.

The chain combines TRBV9 with TRBJ1-2; 7 positions agree with TRBD1. Trimming cost V 3 bases and J 4 bases; bases outside gene matches: 9. CDR1 SGDLS and CDR2 YYNGEE come from the germline V gene. The CDR3 contains 15 residues. CDR3 sequence (DNA): TGTGCCAGCAGCGCGCACAGGGGATTAGGCTATGGCTACACCTTC. Translating gives CASSAHRGLGYGYTF.

The rearrangement links TRBV6-2 or TRBV6-3 to TRBJ2-2, with TRBD2 identical over 7 bases. This CDR3 is built from 16 residues. The germline gives CDR1 MNHEY, CDR2 SVGEGT. J lost 0 bases, V lost 2 bases, and 3 bases had no gene match. CDR3 amino acids: CASSYPGTTNTGELFF. The CDR3 DNA reads as TGTGCCAGCAGTTACCCCGGGACTACGAACACCGGGGAGCTGTTTTTT.

This clone was observed a single time. The genes are TRBV4-3 and TRBJ2-1, with 8 bases fitting TRBD1. V was clipped by 2 bases and J by 3 bases; unmatched bases: 3. Looked up from germline, CDR1 is LGHNA and CDR2 is YSLEER. The CDR3 covers 15 residues. DNA of the CDR3: TGCGCCAGCAGCCAACTGGGACAGGACTACAATGAGCAGTTCTTC. It specifies CASSQLGQDYNEQFF.

The CDR3: CSAGWNGYTF. The CDR3 DNA is TGCAGTGCCGGGTGGAATGGCTACACCTTC. The chain combines TRBV20-1 with TRBJ1-2; D remains ambiguous. Germline loops: CDR1 DFQATT, CDR2 SNEGSKA (reference sequence). This CDR3 contains 10 residues. Trimming shortened V by 6 bases and J by 6 bases, and 8 bases separated the two germline ends.

This clone was counted a single time. The V call is TRBV28, the J call TRBJ2-3, with 11 bases aligning to TRBD2. This CDR3 has 16 residues. J lost 8 bases, V lost 6 bases, and 13 bases had no gene match. Germline V gene sequence: CDR1 MDHEN, CDR2 SYDVKM. The CDR3 sequence: CASRTGLAGTSGTQYF. In DNA, the CDR3 is TGTGCCAGCAGAACCGGACTAGCGGGCACCTCAGGTACGCAGTATTTT.

V is TRBV7-2 and J is TRBJ1-2; D is uncertain. The CDR3 runs 15 residues. The V and J ends lost 5 bases and 2 bases respectively, with 15 bases between them. The germline gives CDR1 SGHTA, CDR2 FQGNSA. As DNA, the CDR3 is TGTGCCAGCAGCCAAGACTTAGCCGGGAACTATGGCTACACCTTC. Encoded protein: CASSQDLAGNYGYTF.

V usage is TRBV4-1 and J usage is TRBJ2-7; 9 bases agree with TRBD2. The germline V gene encodes CDR1 MGHRA and CDR2 YSYEKL. With 2 bases clipped from V and 2 bases from J, the junction kept 7 bases outside the gene matches. This CDR3 is 16 amino acids long. The CDR3 sequence: CASSQTSSSGTYEQYF. CDR3 coding DNA: TGCGCCAGCAGCCAAACCTCTTCTAGCGGGACCTACGAGCAGTACTTC.

This clone was found once. This rearrangement joins TRBV3-1 (or the pseudogene TRBV3-2) to TRBJ2-7, with 7 bases aligning to TRBD1. The CDR3 extends over 16 amino acids. V trimming: 3 bases; J trimming: 2 bases; junction bases outside the gene matches: 10. Per the germline V gene, CDR1 is LGHDT and CDR2 is YNNKEL (reference sequence). Here the CDR3 DNA reads TGTGCCAGCAGCCATAATCTCAGGGGGTCCGCCTACGAGCAGTACTTC. Its translation: CASSHNLRGSAYEQYF.

This clone was recorded only once. This sequence joins TRBV5-6 and TRBJ2-7; TRBD2 might be the D (5 bases). The CDR3 has 16 residues. Germline values: CDR1 SGHDT, CDR2 YYEEEE. V was trimmed by 0 bases and J by 3 bases, leaving 16 bases between them. CDR3 in DNA: TGTGCCAGCAGCTTGGGGCAGACGGACTCTTTCTACGAGCAGTACTTC. Protein sequence: CASSLGQTDSFYEQYF. Using reference TRBV5-6 and TRBJ2-7 for the parts outside the CDR3, the full variable domain is DAGVTQSPTHLIKTRGQQVTLRCSPKSGHDTVSWYQQALGQGPQFIFQYYEEEERQRGNFPDRFSGHQFPNYSSELNVNALLLGDSALYLCASSLGQTDSFYEQYFGPGTRLTVT.

CDR3 protein: CASSRESVYTQYF. CDR3 DNA sequence: TGTGCCAGCAGCCGAGAATCGGTCTATACGCAGTATTTT. V and J are TRBV11-2 and TRBJ2-3, with D unresolved. CDR1 SGHAT and CDR2 FQNNGV come from the germline V gene. V was pared by 5 bases and J by 7 bases, with 13 bases between. The CDR3 is 13 residues long. Variable domain in full (rest from reference TRBV11-2 and TRBJ2-3): EAGVAQSPRYKIIEKRQSVAFWCNPISGHATLYWYQQILGQGPKLLIQFQNNGVVDDSQLPKDRFSAERLKGVDSTLKIQPAKLEDSAVYLCASSRESVYTQYFGPGTRLTVL.

This clone appeared a few times. V gene TRBV18 combines with J gene TRBJ1-5; D not certain. CDR3 length equals 13 residues. The germline CDR1 and CDR2 sequences are KGHSH and LQKENI. V gave up 2 bases and J gave up 3 bases, with 5 bases separating them. Written as DNA, the CDR3 is TGTGCCAGCTCACCAGTCCTCAATCAGCCCCAGCATTTT. It is translated as CASSPVLNQPQHF.

The rearrangement joins TRBV28 to TRBJ2-7; 11 bases map to TRBD1. In germline, CDR1 is MDHEN, CDR2 SYDVKM. V gave up 2 bases and J gave up 3 bases; unmatched junction bases: 6. The CDR3 has 16 residues. This chain's CDR3 is CASSLHTGTGGYEQYF. CDR3 in DNA: TGTGCCAGCAGTTTACACACCGGGACAGGGGGCTACGAGCAGTACTTC. Filled out from reference TRBV28 and TRBJ2-7, the complete variable domain reads DVKVTQSSRYLVKRTGEKVFLECVQDMDHENMFWYRQDPGLGLRLIYFSYDVKMKEKGDIPEGYSVSREKKERFSLILESASTNQTSMYLCASSLHTGTGGYEQYFGPGTRLTVT.

Written as DNA, the CDR3 is TGTGCCTGGAGTTCGGGTCAGGGGGCGCGGCCCCAGCATTTT. It yields the protein CAWSSGQGARPQHF. The chain has TRBV30 and TRBJ1-5; 8 positions agree with TRBD1. The CDR3 spans 14 residues. The V segment lost 2 bases and the J segment 9 bases; nucleotides outside the gene matches: 9. Germline V gene sequence: CDR1 GTSNPN, CDR2 SVGIG (reference sequence).

The chain is built from TRBV11-2 and TRBJ2-7; 9 bases fit TRBD2. Germline V lookup: CDR1 SGHAT, CDR2 FQNNGV. J gave up 4 bases and V 1 base, and 11 bases lay outside the gene matches. CDR3 length: 17 residues. The CDR3 spells CASSLVRGGREIYEQYF. CDR3 DNA sequence: TGTGCCAGCAGCTTAGTTCGTGGCGGGAGGGAGATTTACGAGCAGTACTTC.

The rearrangement joins TRBV6-2 or TRBV6-3 to TRBJ1-4; 10 nucleotides match TRBD1. Germline-derived CDR1 and CDR2 are MNHEY and SVGEGT. The trim removed 4 bases at V and 8 bases at J, leaving 4 bases unmatched. The CDR3 extends over 14 amino acids. The CDR3 nucleotides read TGTGCCAGCAGTTCCGGGACAGGGGCCGAAAAACTGTTTTTT. Protein sequence: CASSSGTGAEKLFF.